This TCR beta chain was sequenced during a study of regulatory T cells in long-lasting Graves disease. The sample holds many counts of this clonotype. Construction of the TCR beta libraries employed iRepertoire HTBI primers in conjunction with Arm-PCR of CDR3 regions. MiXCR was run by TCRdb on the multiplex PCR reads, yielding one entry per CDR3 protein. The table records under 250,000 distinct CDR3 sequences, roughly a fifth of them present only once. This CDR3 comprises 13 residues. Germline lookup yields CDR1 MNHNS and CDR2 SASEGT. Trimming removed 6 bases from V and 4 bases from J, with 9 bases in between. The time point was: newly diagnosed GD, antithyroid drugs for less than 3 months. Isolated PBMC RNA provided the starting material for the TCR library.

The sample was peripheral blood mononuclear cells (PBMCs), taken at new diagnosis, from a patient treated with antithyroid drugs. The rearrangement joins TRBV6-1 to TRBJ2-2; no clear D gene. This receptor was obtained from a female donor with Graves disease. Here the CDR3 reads CASRESITGELFF. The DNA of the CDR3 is TGTGCCAGCAGGGAATCGATCACCGGGGAGCTGTTTTTT.